A single T cell receptor beta chain is shown here with its context. This clone was seen just once. No antigen is known for it. The sample holds no much larger clone one base away, and base qualities are not on file. The data belong to a study of T cell responses to AZD1222 COVID-19 vaccine (dated by TCRdb to about 2021). Study-level background: TCR sequencing covered about 230 trial participants: approximately 200 given two doses of AZD1222 and approximately 25 given two doses of MenACWY control vaccine. Trial participants were enrolled by age into subgroups of 18-55, 56-69 and 70-plus years, and around 150, 28 and 57 TCR-sequenced participants, respectively, were included in these subgroups.

The CDR3 regions of human TCRbeta chains were subjected to immunosequencing. The source study handled its data this way. TCRs in the repertoires were matched against a reference library of SARS-CoV-2-specific TCRs that had been generated with the MIRA antigen-specificity platform. Breadth was defined as the fraction of unique TCRs that were SARS-CoV-2-associated, and depth was defined as the fraction of total T cells that were SARS-CoV-2-associated. Using the MIRA data, every spike-specific TCR was mapped to the spike region that the TCR reacted to and assigned to either a CD4 or a CD8 class. Log10-transformed breadth and depth values were compared by one-way ANOVA with Sidak's multiple comparisons tests. Entries here come from immuneACCESS through TCRdb and include only in-frame sequences with V and J called. Some clones fail to appear in such tables; in the studies checked, an unresolved V gene covers under half of the shortfall, and the cause of the remainder is unknown. V and J calls and clone size are as listed in that table; D and trimming were resolved from the DNA. In all, the sample holds about 180,000 clones, and about 90% of those were seen once. About 4.3% of the sample rests with the top ten.

Reading from cysteine to phenylalanine, the CDR3 counts 16 amino acids. Of the read, only the CDR3 DNA is kept; its 48 bases are in frame from base 1. V loses 3 bases of germline sequence and J loses 7 bases, and the interval between the two ends is 19 bases. The germline V gene encodes CDR1 LGHNT and CDR2 FRNRAP. Explained via the paper, the time point label denotes: about 28 days (+/-7) after the second vaccine dose. Per the publication, the treatment or condition label means: meningococcal conjugate vaccine given as trial control. Samples from vaccinated people were obtained from the UK trials COV001 and COV002, which included a single-blind randomized controlled phase 2/3 trial of AZD1222 (ChAdOx1 nCoV-19) in healthy adults. For TCRbeta chain sequencing, PBMC samples from trial participants were taken at day 0 and at day 28 after the second dose. On the study overall, not on this receptor specifically: Only a handful of AZD1222 recipients were SARS-CoV-2 seropositive at baseline, limiting conclusions about previously exposed vaccinees. Because no day 14 peak-response samples were available, repertoires were characterized only after the peak T cell response. In the small 56-69-year group, the increase in depth fell short of significance, most likely because of low power. After two AZD1222 doses, both the breadth and the depth of spike-specific TCRs were significantly higher than at day 0 and than in MenACWY recipients. Nearly half of unique spike-specific TCRs reportedly recognized epitopes outside regions mutated in the B.1.351 and B.1.1.7 variants. The whole spike protein was spanned by vaccine-associated CD4 TCRs, and dominant responses were seen in regions 160-218 and 743-854. Participants were mostly white British and included more females than males, and it was suggested by the authors that clonal diversity may have been underestimated.

Sequences were derived from peripheral blood, sampled 28 days after the second dose of the MenACWY control vaccine. This TCR derives from an adult who received the MenACWY meningococcal vaccine as a control. The chain employs TRBV12-5 and TRBJ1-5; the D segment could be TRBD1, given 6 matching bases. The CDR3 is CASGFPTGYLCQPQHF. The sequence in DNA is TGTGCTAGTGGTTTCCCTACAGGGTACCTTTGCCAGCCCCAGCATTTT.